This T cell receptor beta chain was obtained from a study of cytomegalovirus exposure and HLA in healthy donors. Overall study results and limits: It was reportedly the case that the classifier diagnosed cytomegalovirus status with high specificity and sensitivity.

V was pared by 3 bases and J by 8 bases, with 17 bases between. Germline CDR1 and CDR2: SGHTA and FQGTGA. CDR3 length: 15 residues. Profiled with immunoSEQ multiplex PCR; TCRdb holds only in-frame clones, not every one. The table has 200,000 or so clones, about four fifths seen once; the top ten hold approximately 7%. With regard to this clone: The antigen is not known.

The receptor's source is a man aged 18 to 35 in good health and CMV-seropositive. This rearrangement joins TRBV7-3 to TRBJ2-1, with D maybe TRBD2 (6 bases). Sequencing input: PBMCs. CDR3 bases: TGTGCCAGCAGCTTTGGCGGGGTTGACGGGGATGAGCAGTTCTTC. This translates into CASSFGGVDGDEQFF. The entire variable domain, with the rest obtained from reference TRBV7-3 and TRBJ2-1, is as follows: GAGVSQTPSNKVTEKGKYVELRCDPISGHTALYWYRQSLGQGPEFLIYFQGTGAADDSGLPNDRFFAVRPEGSVSTLKIQRTERGDSAVYLCASSFGGVDGDEQFFGPGTRLTVL.